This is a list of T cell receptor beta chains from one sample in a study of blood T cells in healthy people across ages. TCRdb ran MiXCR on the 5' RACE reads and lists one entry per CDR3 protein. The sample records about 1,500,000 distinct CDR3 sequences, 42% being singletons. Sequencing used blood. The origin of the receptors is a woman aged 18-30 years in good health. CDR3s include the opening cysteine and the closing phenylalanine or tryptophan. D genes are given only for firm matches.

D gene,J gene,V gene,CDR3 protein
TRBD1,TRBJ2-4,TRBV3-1,CASSRLTGAQNIQYF
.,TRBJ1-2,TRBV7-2,CASSSEEYYGYTF
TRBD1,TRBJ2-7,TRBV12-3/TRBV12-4,CASSWDPGKTGRYF
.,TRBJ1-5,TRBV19,CASSIQPGEQPQHF
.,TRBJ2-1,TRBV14,CASSPRSRFAGEQFF
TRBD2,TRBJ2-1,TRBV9,CASSSPTGTSLLNEQFF
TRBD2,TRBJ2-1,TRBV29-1,CSVEEGTSGSYNEQFF
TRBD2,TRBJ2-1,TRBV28,CASSSPSLIAGVSPSEQFF
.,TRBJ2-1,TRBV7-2,CASSSPGVSYNEQFF
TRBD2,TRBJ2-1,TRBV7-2,CASSLREGTLNEQFF
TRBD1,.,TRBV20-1,CSANAPQGSEQYF
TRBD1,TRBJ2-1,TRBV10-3,CAISGTGSYNEQFF
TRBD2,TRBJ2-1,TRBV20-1,CSAHANTGGSSYNEQFF
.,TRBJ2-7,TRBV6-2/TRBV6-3,CASRYKGLSYEQYF
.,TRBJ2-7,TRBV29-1,CSVLSQAYEQYF
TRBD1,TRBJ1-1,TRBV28,CASSTPSLRGQVAFF
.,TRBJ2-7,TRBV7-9,CASSLGLPTSYNEQYF
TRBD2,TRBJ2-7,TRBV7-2,CASSPYTSVNEQYF
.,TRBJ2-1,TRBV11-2,CASSHYRGSRDEQFF
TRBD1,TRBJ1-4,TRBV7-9,CASSFSGDRNEKLFF
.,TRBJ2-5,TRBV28,CASSPSTETQYF
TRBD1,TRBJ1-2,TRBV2,CASSPSGQGIGYTF
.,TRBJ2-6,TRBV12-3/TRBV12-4,CASSSSSGANVLTF
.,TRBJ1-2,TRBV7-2,CASETVYYGYTF
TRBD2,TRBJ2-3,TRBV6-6,CASSYSASGSDTQYF
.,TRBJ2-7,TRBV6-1,CASSEEGTYFYEQYF
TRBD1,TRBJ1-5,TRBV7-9,CASSTGRQGAFQPQHF
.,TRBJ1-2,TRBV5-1,CASSLEVRSYYGYTF
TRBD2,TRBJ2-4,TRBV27,CASSRLAGATRTRQYF
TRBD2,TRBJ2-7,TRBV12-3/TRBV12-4,CASSPTRERESSYEQYF